The 12 T cell receptor beta chains presented below share a single source sample, sequenced in a study of T cells in lung cancer brain metastases. Clones were read by immunoSEQ multiplex PCR, and TCRdb kept only the in-frame ones, dropping some. Of some 5,000 clones listed, around four fifths are singletons. The sample consisted of tumor tissue from a brain metastasis. The receptors were gathered from a middle-aged man with non-small cell lung cancer that had spread to the brain.

The V call is TRBV30, the J call TRBJ1-4; 8 bases agree with TRBD1. The CDR3 runs 13 residues. Germline V lookup: CDR1 GTSNPN, CDR2 SVGIG (reference sequence). After removal of 1 base from V and 9 bases from J, the junction contained 4 bases not matched to a gene. The CDR3 protein is CAWSAGQGQKLFF. The DNA of the CDR3 is TGTGCCTGGAGTGCAGGACAGGGCCAAAAACTGTTTTTT.

This sequence joins TRBV7-2 and TRBJ2-7; 8 bases match TRBD2. The CDR3 has 16 residues. V gave up 1 base and J gave up 0 bases; unmatched junction bases: 5. The germline V gene encodes CDR1 SGHTA and CDR2 FQGNSA. This CDR3 is CASSLGRGGPSYEQYF. The CDR3 DNA follows: TGTGCCAGCAGCTTAGGTCGCGGGGGGCCCTCCTACGAGCAGTACTTC.

The rearrangement joins TRBV19 to TRBJ1-1; 8 positions agree with TRBD1. The CDR3 is made up of 16 amino acids. The trim removed 3 bases at V and 7 bases at J, leaving 13 bases unmatched. Germline CDR1 reads LNHDA; CDR2 reads SQIVND (reference sequence). CDR3 in amino acids: CASSIRQGSVLIEAFF. CDR3 DNA: TGTGCCAGTAGTATCCGACAGGGGTCCGTTCTAATTGAAGCTTTCTTT.

The rearrangement uses TRBV7-9 and TRBJ1-4, with unresolved D. V gave up 2 bases and J gave up 7 bases, with 11 bases separating them. This CDR3 contains 14 residues. The V gene's germline CDR1 is SEHNR and CDR2 FQNEAQ (reference sequence). CDR3 sequence: CASSLRADTEKLFF. CDR3 DNA: TGTGCCAGCAGCTTACGGGCAGACACTGAAAAACTGTTTTTT. The full variable domain, rest sourced from reference TRBV7-9 and TRBJ1-4, is DTGVSQNPRHKITKRGQNVTFRCDPISEHNRLYWYRQTLGQGPEFLTYFQNEAQLEKSRLLSDRFSAERPKGSFSTLEIQRTEQGDSAMYLCASSLRADTEKLFFGSGTQLSVL.

The V call is TRBV9, the J call TRBJ1-2; possible D gene TRBD1, 5 bases. The CDR3 is 15 residues long. The V gene's germline CDR1 is SGDLS and CDR2 YYNGEE. Trimming cost V 0 bases and J 4 bases, with 13 bases left between them. CDR3 loop: CASSVDVRAGYGYTF. The CDR3, as DNA: TGTGCCAGCAGCGTAGATGTCAGGGCAGGCTATGGCTACACCTTC. Drawing the rest from reference TRBV9 and TRBJ1-2, the complete variable domain is DSGVTQTPKHLITATGQRVTLRCSPRSGDLSVYWYQQSLDQGLQFLIQYYNGEERAKGNILERFSAQQFPDLHSELNLSSLELGDSALYFCASSVDVRAGYGYTFGSGTRLTVV.

This clone was seen more than once but under ten times. The chain combines TRBV7-9 with TRBJ2-1, with D unclear. Germline V gene data show CDR1 as SEHNR and CDR2 as FQNEAQ (reference sequence). The CDR3 totals 12 residues. V lost 2 bases and J 6 bases, leaving 5 bases between the germline ends. CDR3 sequence: CASSLFVNEQFF. Here the CDR3 DNA reads TGTGCCAGCAGCTTATTCGTCAATGAGCAGTTCTTC.

Written as DNA, the CDR3 is TGTGCCAGTAGTCGGTTGGGCTATGGCTACACCTTC. Translation: CASSRLGYGYTF. The chain uses TRBV19 and TRBJ1-2; D uncertain. The CDR3 is 12 amino acids. Trimming took off 5 bases at V and 4 bases at J, with 8 bases between the two ends. The germline gives CDR1 LNHDA, CDR2 SQIVND (reference sequence).

As regards this clone: A junction end diverges from the germline sequence, so it may reflect a read error. The chain links TRBV30 to TRBJ2-7; 9 positions match TRBD1. Germline CDR1 reads GTSNPN; CDR2 reads SVGIG (reference sequence). This CDR3 contains 14 residues. As DNA, the CDR3 is TGTGCCTGGAGTGTATCGGGGACAGGGTTACTCCGATATTTC. Its protein product is CAWSVSGTGLLRYF.

The chain has TRBV5-1 and TRBJ1-6, with TRBD1 identical over 9 bases. The junction had 8 bases not matched to a gene; V was cut back by 4 bases and J by 6 bases. The CDR3 contains 16 residues. The V gene's germline CDR1 is SGHRS and CDR2 YFSETQ. The CDR3 sequence is CASSSSGTGINSPLHF. CDR3 DNA: TGCGCCAGCAGCAGCTCCGGGACAGGGATTAATTCACCCCTCCACTTT.

This clone ranks as large. This CDR3 is also generated by other DNA sequences in the sample. The V gene is TRBV5-6, the J gene TRBJ2-5; 9 positions agree with TRBD1. V dropped 4 bases and J dropped 7; count of bases not matched to a gene: 5. CDR3 length equals 13 residues. The germline CDR1 and CDR2 sequences are SGHDT and YYEEEE. The CDR3, as DNA: TGTGCCAGCAGCCGTCCGGGACAGGGGACCCAGTACTTC. This encodes CASSRPGQGTQYF.

The chain employs TRBV6-4 and TRBJ2-3; D is undetermined. Germline V CDR1 and CDR2: MRHNA, SNTAGT. With 10 bases removed from V and 0 bases from J, the gap between germline ends came to 14 bases. CDR3 size: 14 residues. The CDR3 DNA sequence: TGTGCCACCAAAATTACAGAAAGCACAGATACGCAGTATTTT. This codes for CATKITESTDTQYF.

The sample holds one count of this clone. The gene calls are TRBV30 and TRBJ2-5; perhaps TRBD2 as D (7 bases). Germline V gene data show CDR1 as GTSNPN and CDR2 as SVGIG (reference sequence). The ends were cut back, 2 bases at V and 4 bases at J, with 11 bases in the middle. CDR3 size: 13 residues. In nucleotides, the CDR3 is TGTGCCTGGAGTCGGGGGGCCGGAGAGACCCAGTACTTC. This sequence encodes CAWSRGAGETQYF.